This T cell receptor (beta chain) originates from a study of T-cell reconstitution after alpha-beta-depleted transplantation in children. CDR1 is SGHVS and CDR2 is FQNEAQ in the germline V gene. The CDR3 totals 9 residues, both ends included. A few counts support this clonotype. The conserved final phenylalanine or tryptophan is absent from the CDR3, which likely points to a read error. The limits of the CDR3 on the DNA are not certain, so only TCRdb's listed CDR3 is given. Preparation of the TCRbeta library used unique molecular identifiers. TCRdb re-analysed the PCR reads in MiXCR, keeping a single row per CDR3 protein. The table records roughly 610,000 distinct CDR3 sequences, roughly a tenth of them present only once.

Material: PBMCs from the stem cell graft donor, obtained from the stem cell graft. The origin of this receptor is a human donor who donated a stem cell graft to a child with acute myeloid leukemia. This chain connects TRBV7-8 to TRBJ2-1. CDR3 sequence: CASSFPWLR.